The source of this TCR beta chain is a study of tumor and adjacent non-tumor tissue in lung cancer. Details on this clonotype: Its antigen is not known.

TCRbeta libraries were built with three rounds of nested PCR, modified from ARM-PCR. One entry per CDR3 protein, called by TCRdb with MiXCR from the multiplex PCR reads. The table shows 200,000 to 250,000 distinct CDR3 sequences, with about 71% occurring only once. General study results and limits: TCR diversity was significantly greater in tumor than normal lung tissue. In normal lung, the top 100 clones were significantly more dominant than in tumor.

V lost 7 bases to trimming and J lost 11 bases, with 23 bases between them. The germline V gene encodes CDR1 LGHNA and CDR2 YNFKEQ. CDR3 size: 14 residues. RNA was extracted from bulk tissue without any cell sorting. The receptor was isolated from a man in his fifties or sixties with non-small cell lung cancer. The rearrangement links TRBV4-2 to TRBJ1-1; tentatively, D is TRBD1 (5 bases). Sequenced: lung tumor tissue. The CDR3: CASNQGRETTNAFF. DNA for the CDR3: TGTGCCAGCAACCAGGGACGGGAAACAACTAATGCTTTCTTT.